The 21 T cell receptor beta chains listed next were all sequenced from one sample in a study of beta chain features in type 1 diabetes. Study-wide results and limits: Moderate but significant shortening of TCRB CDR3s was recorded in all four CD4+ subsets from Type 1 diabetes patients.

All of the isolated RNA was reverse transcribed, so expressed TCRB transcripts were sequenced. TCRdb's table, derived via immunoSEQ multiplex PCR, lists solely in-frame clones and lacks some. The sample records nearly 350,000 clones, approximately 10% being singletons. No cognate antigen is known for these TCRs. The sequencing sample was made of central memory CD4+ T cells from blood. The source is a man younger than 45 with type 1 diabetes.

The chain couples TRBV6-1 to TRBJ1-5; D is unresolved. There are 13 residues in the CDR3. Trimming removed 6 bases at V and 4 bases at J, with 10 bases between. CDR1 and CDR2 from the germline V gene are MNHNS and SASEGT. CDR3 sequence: CASSLETNQPQHF. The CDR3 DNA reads TGTGCCAGCAGCCTCGAAACAAATCAGCCCCAGCATTTT.

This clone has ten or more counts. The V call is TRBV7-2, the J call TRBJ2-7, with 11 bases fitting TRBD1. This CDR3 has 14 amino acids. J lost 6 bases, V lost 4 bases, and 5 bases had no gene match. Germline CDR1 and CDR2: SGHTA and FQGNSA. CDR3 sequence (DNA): TGTGCCAGCAGCTACAGGACAGGGGGCATCGAGCAGTACTTC. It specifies CASSYRTGGIEQYF.

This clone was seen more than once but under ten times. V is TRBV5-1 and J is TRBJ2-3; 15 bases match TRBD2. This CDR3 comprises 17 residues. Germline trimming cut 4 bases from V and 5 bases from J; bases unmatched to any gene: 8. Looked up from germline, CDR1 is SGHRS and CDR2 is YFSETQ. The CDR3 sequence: CASSPPGTSGGQDTQYF. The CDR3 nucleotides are TGCGCCAGCAGCCCGCCCGGGACTAGCGGGGGGCAAGATACGCAGTATTTT.

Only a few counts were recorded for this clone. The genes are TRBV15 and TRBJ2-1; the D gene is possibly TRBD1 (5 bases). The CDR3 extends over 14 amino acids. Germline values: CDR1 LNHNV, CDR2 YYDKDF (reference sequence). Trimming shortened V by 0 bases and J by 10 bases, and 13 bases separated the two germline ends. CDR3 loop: CATSRDLGAYEQFF. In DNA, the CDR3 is TGTGCCACCAGCAGAGATTTAGGGGCTTACGAGCAGTTCTTC.

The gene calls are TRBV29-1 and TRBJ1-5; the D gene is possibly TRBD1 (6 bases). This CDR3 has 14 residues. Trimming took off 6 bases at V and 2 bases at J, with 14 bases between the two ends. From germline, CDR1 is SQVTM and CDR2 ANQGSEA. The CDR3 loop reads CSVAPGDGNQPQHF. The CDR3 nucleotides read TGCAGCGTGGCCCCAGGGGACGGCAATCAGCCCCAGCATTTT.

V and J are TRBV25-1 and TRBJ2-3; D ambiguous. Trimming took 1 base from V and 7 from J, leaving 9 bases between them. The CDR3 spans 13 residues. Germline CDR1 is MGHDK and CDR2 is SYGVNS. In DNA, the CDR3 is TGTGCCAGCAGTGAATCGACTCCAAATACGCAGTATTTT. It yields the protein CASSESTPNTQYF.

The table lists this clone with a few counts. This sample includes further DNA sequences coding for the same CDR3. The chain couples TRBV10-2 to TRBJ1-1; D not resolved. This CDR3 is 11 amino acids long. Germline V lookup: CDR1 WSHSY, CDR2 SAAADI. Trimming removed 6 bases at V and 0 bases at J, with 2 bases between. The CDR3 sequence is CASRVNTEAFF. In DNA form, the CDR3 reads TGCGCCAGCAGGGTGAACACTGAAGCTTTCTTT.

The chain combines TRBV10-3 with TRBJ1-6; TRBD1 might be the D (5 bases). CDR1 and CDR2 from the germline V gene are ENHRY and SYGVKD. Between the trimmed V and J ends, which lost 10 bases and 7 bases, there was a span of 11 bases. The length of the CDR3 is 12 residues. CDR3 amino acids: CATKQGNSPLHF. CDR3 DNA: TGTGCCACCAAGCAGGGCAATTCACCCCTCCACTTT.

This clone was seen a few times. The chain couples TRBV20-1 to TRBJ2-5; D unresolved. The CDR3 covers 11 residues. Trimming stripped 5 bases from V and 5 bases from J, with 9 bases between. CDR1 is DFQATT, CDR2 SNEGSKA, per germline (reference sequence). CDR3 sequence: CSASSPETQYF. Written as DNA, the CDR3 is TGCAGTGCTTCATCCCCCGAGACCCAGTACTTC.

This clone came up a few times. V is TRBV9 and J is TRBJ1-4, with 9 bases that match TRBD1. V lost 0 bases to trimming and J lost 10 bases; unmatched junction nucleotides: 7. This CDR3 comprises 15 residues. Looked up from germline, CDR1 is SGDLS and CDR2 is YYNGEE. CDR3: CASSVDGQGKGKLFF. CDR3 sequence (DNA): TGTGCCAGCAGCGTAGATGGACAGGGGAAAGGAAAACTGTTTTTT.

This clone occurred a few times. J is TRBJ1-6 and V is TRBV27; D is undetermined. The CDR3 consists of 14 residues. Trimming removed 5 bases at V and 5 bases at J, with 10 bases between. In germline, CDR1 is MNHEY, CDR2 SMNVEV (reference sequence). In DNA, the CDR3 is TGTGCCAGCAGTGTAATTCCCCATAATTCACCCCTCCACTTT. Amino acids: CASSVIPHNSPLHF.

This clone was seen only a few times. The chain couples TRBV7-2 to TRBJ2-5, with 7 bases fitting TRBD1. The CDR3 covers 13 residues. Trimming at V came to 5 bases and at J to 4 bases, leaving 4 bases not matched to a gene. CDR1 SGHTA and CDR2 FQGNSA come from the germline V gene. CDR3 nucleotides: TGTGCCAGCAGCGGGAACAGGGGAGAGACCCAGTACTTC. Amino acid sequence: CASSGNRGETQYF.

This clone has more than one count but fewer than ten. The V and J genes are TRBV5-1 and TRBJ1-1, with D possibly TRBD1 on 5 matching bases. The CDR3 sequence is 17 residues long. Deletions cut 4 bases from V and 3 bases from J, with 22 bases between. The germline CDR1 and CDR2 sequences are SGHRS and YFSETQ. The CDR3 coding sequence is TGCGCCAGCAGCCCTCAGGCCCGATCTGGCAGGGACACTGAAGCTTTCTTT. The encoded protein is CASSPQARSGRDTEAFF.

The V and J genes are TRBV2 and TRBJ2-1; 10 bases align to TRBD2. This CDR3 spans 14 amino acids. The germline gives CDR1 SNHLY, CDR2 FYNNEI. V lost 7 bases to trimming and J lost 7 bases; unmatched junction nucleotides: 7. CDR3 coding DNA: TGTGCCAGCAATGGACTAGCGGCTTCGAATGAGCAGTTCTTC. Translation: CASNGLAASNEQFF.

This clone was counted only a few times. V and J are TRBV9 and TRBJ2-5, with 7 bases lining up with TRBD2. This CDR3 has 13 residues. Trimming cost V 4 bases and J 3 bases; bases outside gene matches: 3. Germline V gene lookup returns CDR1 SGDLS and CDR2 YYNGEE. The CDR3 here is CASSSGGKETQYF. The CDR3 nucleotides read TGTGCCAGCAGCTCCGGGGGGAAAGAGACCCAGTACTTC.

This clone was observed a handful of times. The CDR3 is CASSSSGTHNEQFF. The CDR3 region has the DNA TGTGCCAGCAGCTCCTCCGGGACTCACAATGAGCAGTTCTTC. The gene calls are TRBV5-4 and TRBJ2-1, with TRBD2 as a possible D gene (6 bases). Germline CDR1 is SGHNT and CDR2 is YYREEE (reference sequence). This CDR3 region has 14 residues. Trimming took 3 bases from V and 5 from J, leaving 12 bases between them.

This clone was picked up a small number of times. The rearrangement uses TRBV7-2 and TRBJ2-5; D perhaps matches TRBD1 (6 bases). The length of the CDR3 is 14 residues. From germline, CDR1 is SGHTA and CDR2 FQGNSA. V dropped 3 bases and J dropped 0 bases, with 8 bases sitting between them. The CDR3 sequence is CASSFNRDQETQYF. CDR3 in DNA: TGTGCCAGCAGCTTCAACAGGGACCAAGAGACCCAGTACTTC.

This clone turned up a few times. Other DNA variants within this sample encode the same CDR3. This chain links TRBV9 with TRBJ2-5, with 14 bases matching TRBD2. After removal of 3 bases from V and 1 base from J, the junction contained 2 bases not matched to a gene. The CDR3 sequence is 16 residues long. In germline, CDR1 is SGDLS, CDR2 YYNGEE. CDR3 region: CASSAGTSGGQETQYF. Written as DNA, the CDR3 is TGTGCCAGCAGCGCCGGGACTAGCGGGGGCCAAGAGACCCAGTACTTC. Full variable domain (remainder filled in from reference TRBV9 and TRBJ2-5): DSGVTQTPKHLITATGQRVTLRCSPRSGDLSVYWYQQSLDQGLQFLIQYYNGEERAKGNILERFSAQQFPDLHSELNLSSLELGDSALYFCASSAGTSGGQETQYFGPGTRLLVL.

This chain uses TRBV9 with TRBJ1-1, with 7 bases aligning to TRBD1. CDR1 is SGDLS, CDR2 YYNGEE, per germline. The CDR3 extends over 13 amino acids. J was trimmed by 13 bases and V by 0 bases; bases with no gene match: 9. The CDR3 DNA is TGTGCCAGCAGCGTAGAAGGGGGCCTCAGGGTTTTCTTT. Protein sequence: CASSVEGGLRVFF.

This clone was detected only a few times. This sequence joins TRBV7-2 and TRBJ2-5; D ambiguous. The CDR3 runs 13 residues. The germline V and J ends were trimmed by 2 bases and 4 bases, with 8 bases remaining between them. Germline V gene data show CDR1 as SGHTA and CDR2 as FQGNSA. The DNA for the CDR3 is TGTGCCAGCAGCTTAAGAGGAATAGAGACCCAGTACTTC. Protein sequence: CASSLRGIETQYF.

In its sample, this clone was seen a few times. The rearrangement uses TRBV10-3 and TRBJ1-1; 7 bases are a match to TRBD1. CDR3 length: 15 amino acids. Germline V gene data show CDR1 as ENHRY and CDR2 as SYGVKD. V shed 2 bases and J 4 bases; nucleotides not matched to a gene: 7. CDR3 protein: CAISERQGRSTEAFF. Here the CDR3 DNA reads TGTGCCATCAGTGAGAGACAGGGTAGATCCACTGAAGCTTTCTTT.